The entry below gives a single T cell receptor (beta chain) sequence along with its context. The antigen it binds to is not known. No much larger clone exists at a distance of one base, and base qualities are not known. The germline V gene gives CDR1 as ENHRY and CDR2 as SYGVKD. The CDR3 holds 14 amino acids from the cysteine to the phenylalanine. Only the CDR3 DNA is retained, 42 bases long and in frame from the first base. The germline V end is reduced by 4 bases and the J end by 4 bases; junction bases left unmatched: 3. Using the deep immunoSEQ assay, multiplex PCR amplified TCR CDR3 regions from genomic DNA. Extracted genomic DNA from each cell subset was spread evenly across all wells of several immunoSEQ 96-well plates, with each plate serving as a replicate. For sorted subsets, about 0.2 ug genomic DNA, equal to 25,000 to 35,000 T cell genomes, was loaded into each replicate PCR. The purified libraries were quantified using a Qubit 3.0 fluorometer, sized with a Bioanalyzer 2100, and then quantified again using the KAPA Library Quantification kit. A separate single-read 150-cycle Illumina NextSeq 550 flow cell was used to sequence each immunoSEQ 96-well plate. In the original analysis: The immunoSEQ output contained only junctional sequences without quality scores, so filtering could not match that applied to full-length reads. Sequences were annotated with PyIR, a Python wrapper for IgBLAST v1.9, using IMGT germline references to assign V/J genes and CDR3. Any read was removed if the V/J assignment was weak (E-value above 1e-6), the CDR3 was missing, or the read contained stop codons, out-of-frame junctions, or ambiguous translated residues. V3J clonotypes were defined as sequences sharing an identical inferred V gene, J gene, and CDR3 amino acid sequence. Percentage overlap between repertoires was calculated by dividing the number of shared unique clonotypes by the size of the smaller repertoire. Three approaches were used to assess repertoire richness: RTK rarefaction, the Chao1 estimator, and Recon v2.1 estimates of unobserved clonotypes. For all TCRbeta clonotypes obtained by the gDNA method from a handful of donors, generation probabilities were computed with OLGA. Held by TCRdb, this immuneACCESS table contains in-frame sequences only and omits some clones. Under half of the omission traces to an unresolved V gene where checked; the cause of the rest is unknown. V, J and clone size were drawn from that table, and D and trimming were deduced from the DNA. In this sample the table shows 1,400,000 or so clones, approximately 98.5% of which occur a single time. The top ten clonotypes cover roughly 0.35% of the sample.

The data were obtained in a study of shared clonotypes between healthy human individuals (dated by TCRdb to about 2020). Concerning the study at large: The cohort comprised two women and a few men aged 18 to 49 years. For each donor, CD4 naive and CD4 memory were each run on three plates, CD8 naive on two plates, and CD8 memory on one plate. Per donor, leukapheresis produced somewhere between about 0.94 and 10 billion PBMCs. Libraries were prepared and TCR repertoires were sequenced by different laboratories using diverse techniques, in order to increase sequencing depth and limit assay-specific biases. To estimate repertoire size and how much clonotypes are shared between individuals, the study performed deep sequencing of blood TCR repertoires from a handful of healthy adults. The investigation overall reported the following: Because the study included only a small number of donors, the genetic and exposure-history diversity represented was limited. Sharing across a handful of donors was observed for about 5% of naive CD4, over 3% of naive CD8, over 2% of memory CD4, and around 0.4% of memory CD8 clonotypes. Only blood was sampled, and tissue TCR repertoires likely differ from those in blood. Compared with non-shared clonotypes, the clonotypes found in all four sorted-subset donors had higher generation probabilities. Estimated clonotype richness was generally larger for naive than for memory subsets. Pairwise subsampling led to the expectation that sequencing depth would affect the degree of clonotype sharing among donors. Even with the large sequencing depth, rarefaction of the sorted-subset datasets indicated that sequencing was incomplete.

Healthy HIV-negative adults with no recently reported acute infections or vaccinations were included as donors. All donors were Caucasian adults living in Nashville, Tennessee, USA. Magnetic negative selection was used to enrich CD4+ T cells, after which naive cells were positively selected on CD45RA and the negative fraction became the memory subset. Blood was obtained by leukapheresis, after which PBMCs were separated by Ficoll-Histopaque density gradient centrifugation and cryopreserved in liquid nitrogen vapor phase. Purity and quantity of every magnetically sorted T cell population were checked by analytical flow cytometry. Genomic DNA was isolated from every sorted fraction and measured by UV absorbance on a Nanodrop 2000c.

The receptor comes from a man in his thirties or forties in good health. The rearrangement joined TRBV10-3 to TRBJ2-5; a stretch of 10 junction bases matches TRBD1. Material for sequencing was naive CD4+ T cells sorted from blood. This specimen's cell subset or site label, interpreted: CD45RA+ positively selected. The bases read TGTGCCATCAGTGGACAGGGGGCGGGAGAGACCCAGTACTTC. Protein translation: CAISGQGAGETQYF.